This record covers a single T cell receptor (beta chain). TRAV- and TRBV-specific primers, spanning alpha and beta chains, primed first-strand cDNA. Both a constant-region primer and a V-primer adapter served to amplify TCRs across roughly 22 PCR cycles. TCRdb called the reads again in MiXCR, with one record for every CDR3 protein. The table records about 12,000 distinct CDR3 sequences, 76% of them present only once. This record belongs to a study of low-dose radiotherapy and immunotherapy resistance in tumors. At the level of the study: Nivolumab was given to patients as a 240 mg flat dose every two weeks, and ipilimumab at 1 mg/kg every six weeks. Both were delivered intravenously.

Solid tumors that lacked tumor-infiltrating lymphocytes and were advanced were present in eligible patients. The germline V gene has CDR1 LGHNA and CDR2 YSLEER. V was shortened by 0 bases and J by 4 bases, with 12 bases between the two germline ends. This CDR3 is built from 15 residues. This clonotype originated in a human donor with advanced metastatic prostate, ovarian, gallbladder or colorectal cancer (not recorded which). This table probably holds off-target reads from a library built for another chain. The V call is TRBV4-3, the J call TRBJ1-2; possibly TRBD1 for D (5 bases). CDR3 amino acids: CASSQDTGSPYGYTF. The CDR3 DNA reads TGCGCCAGCAGCCAAGATACAGGCAGCCCCTATGGCTACACCTTC.